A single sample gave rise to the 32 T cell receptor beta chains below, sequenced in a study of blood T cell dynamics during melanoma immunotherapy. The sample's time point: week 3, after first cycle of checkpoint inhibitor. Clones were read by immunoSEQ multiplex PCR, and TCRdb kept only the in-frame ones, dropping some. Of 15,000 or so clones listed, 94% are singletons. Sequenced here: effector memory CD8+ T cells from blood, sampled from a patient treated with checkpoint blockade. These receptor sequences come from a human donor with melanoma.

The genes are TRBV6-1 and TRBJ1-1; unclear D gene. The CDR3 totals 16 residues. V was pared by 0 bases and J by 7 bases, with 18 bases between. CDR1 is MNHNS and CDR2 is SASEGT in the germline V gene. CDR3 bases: TGTGCCAGCAGTGAAGCGCCGGCACGGGGAGCTGATGAAGCTTTCTTT. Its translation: CASSEAPARGADEAFF.

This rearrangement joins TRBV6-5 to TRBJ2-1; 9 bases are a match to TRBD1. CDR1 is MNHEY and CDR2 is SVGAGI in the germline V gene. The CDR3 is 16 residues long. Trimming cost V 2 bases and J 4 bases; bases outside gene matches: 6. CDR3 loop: CASSYDGTGIYNEQFF. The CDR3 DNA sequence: TGTGCCAGCAGTTACGATGGGACAGGGATATACAATGAGCAGTTCTTC.

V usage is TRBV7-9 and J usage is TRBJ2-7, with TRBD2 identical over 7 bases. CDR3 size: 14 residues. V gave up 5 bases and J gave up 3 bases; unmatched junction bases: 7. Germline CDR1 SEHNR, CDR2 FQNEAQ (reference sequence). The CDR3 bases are TGTGCCAGCAGCGACGGGACTACGAGCTACGAGCAGTACTTC. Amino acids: CASSDGTTSYEQYF.

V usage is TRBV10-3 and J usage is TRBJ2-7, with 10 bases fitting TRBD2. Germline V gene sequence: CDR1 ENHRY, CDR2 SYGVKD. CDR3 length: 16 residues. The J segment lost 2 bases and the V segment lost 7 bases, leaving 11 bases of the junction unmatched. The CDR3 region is CAITEGLAGDTYEQYF. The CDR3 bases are TGTGCCATCACCGAGGGTCTAGCGGGGGACACCTACGAGCAGTACTTC.

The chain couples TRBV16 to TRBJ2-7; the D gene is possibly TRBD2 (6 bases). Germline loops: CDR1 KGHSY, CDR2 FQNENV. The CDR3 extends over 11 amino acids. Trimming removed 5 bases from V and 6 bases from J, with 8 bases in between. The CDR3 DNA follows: TGTGCCAGCAGCTGGGGGGTCGAGCAGTACTTC. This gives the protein CASSWGVEQYF.

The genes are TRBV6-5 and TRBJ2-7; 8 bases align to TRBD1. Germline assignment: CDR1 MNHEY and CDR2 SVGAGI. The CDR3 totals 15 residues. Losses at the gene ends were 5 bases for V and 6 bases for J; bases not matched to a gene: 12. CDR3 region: CASSGKTGALLEQYF. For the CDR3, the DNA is TGTGCCAGCAGTGGTAAGACAGGGGCCCTTCTCGAGCAGTACTTC.

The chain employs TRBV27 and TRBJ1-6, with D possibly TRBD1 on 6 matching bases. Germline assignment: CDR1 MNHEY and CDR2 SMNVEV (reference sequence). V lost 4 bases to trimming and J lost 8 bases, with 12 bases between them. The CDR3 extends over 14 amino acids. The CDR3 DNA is TGTGCCAGCAGTTCACAGGGCGGGGATTCACCCCTCCACTTT. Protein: CASSSQGGDSPLHF.

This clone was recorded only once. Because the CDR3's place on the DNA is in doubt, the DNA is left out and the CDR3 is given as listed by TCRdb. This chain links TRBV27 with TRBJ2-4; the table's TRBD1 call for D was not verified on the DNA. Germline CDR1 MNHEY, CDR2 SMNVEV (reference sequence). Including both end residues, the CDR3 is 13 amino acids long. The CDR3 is CASSFGAGTGEYF.

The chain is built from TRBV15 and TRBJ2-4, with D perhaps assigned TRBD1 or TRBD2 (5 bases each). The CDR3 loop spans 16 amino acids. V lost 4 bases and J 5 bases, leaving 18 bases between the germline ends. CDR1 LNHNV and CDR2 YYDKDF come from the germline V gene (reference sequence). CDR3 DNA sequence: TGTGCCACCAGCATCCCCGTGGGGGAGTTGGAAAACATTCAGTACTTC. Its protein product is CATSIPVGELENIQYF.

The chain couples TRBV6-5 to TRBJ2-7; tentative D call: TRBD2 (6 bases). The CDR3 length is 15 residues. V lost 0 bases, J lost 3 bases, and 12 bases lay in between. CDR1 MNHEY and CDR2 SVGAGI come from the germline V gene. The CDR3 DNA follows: TGTGCCAGCAGTTACTCCGCTAGCGCAAGCTACGAGCAGTACTTC. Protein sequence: CASSYSASASYEQYF.

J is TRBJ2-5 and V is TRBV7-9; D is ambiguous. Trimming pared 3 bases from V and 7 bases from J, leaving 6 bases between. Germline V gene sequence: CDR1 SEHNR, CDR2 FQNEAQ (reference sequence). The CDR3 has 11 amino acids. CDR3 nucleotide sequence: TGTGCCAGCAGCTTGGAAGGGACCCAGTACTTC. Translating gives CASSLEGTQYF. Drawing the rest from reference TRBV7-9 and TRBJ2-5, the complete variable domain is DTGVSQNPRHKITKRGQNVTFRCDPISEHNRLYWYRQTLGQGPEFLTYFQNEAQLEKSRLLSDRFSAERPKGSFSTLEIQRTEQGDSAMYLCASSLEGTQYFGPGTRLLVL.

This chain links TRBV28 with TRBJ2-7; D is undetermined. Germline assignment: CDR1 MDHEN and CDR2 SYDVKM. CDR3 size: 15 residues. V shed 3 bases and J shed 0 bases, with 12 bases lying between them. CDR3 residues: CASSFWADSSYEQYF. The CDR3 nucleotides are TGTGCCAGCAGTTTCTGGGCAGATAGCTCCTACGAGCAGTACTTC.

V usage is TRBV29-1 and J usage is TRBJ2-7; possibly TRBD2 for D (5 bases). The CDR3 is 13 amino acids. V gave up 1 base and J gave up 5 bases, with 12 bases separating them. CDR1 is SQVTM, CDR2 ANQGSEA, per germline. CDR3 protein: CSVEALAGDEQYF. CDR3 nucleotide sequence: TGCAGCGTTGAAGCCCTTGCCGGGGACGAGCAGTACTTC.

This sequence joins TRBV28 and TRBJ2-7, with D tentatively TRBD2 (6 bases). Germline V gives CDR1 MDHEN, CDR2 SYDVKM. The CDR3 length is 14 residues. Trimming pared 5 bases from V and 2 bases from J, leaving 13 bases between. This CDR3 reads CASSPRDLAYEQYF. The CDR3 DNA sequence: TGTGCCAGCAGTCCACGGGACTTAGCCTACGAGCAGTACTTC.

CDR3 loop: CASSLDPAGYNTGELFF. For the CDR3, the DNA is TGCGCCAGCAGCTTAGATCCAGCGGGATATAATACCGGGGAGCTGTTTTTT. This sequence joins TRBV5-1 and TRBJ2-2; 7 nucleotides match TRBD2. The CDR3 sequence is 17 residues long. Germline CDR1 and CDR2: SGHRS and YFSETQ. V shed 2 bases and J 5 bases; nucleotides not matched to a gene: 12.

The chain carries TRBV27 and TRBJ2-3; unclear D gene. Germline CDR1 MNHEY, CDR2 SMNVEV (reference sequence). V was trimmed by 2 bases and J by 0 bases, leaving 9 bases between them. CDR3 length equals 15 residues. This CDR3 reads CASSLRADSTDTQYF. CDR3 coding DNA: TGTGCCAGCAGTTTAAGGGCAGATAGCACAGATACGCAGTATTTT.

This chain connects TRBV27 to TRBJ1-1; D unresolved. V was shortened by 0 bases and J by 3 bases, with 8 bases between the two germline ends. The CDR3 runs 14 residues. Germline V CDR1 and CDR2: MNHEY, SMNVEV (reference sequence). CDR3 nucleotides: TGTGCCAGCAGTTTATCTAGCTCCTACACTGAAGCTTTCTTT. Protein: CASSLSSSYTEAFF.

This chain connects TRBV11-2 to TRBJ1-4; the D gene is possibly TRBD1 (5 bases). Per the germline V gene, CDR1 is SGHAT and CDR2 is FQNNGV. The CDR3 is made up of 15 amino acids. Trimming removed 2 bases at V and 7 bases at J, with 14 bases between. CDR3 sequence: CASSLWGGSSEKLFF. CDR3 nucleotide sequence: TGTGCCAGCAGCTTATGGGGGGGTTCGAGTGAAAAACTGTTTTTT. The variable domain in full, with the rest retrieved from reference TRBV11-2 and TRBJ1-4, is EAGVAQSPRYKIIEKRQSVAFWCNPISGHATLYWYQQILGQGPKLLIQFQNNGVVDDSQLPKDRFSAERLKGVDSTLKIQPAKLEDSAVYLCASSLWGGSSEKLFFGSGTQLSVL.

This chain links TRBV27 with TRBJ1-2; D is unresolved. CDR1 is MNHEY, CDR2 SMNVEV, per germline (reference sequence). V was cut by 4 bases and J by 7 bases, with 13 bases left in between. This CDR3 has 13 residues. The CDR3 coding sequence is TGTGCCAGCAGTTCTGGCGGCTTTGGTGGCTACACCTTC. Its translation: CASSSGGFGGYTF.

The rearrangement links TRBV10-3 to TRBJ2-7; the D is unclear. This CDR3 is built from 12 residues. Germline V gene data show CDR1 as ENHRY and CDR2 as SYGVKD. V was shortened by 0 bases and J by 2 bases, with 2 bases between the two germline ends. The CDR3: CAISESAYEQYF. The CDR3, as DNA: TGTGCCATCAGTGAGTCGGCCTACGAGCAGTACTTC.

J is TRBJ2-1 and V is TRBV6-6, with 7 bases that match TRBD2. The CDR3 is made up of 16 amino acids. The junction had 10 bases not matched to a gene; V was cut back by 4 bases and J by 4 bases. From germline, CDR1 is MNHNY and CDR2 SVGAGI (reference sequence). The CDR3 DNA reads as TGTGCCAGCAGTTGGGGCCGGGGTAGCGGGTACAATGAGCAGTTCTTC. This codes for CASSWGRGSGYNEQFF.

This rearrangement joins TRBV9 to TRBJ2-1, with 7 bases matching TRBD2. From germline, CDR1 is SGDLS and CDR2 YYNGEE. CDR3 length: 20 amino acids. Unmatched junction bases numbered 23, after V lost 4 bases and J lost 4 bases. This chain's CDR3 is CASSSPGTTSVNPLYNEQFF. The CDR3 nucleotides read TGTGCCAGCAGCTCCCCGGGGACTACTAGCGTAAATCCCCTTTACAATGAGCAGTTCTTC.

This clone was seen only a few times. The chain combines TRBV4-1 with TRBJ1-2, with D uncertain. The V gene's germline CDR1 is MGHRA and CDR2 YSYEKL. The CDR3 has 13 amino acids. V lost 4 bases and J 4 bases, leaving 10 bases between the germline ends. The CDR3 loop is CASSRPGGYGYTF. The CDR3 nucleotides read TGCGCCAGCAGCCGGCCAGGTGGCTATGGCTACACCTTC.

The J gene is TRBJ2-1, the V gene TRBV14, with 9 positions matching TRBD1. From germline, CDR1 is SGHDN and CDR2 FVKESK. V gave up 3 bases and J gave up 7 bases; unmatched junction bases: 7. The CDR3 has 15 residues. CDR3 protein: CASSHLDRGINEQFF. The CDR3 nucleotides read TGTGCCAGCAGCCATTTAGACAGGGGGATAAATGAGCAGTTCTTC. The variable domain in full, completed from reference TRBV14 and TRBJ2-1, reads EAGVTQFPSHSVIEKGQTVTLRCDPISGHDNLYWYRRVMGKEIKFLLHFVKESKQDESGMPNNRFLAERTGGTYSTLKVQPAELEDSGVYFCASSHLDRGINEQFFGPGTRLTVL.

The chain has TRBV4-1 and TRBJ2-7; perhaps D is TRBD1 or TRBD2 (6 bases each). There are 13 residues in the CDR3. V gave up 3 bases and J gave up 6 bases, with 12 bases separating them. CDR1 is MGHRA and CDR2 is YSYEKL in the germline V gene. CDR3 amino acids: CASSQPGDIEQYF. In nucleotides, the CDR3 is TGCGCCAGCAGCCAGCCGGGGGACATCGAGCAGTACTTC.

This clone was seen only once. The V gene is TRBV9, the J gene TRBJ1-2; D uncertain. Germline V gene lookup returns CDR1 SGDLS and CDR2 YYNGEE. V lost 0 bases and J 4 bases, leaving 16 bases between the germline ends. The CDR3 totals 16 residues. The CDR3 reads CASSVVSIGDFYGYTF. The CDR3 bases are TGTGCCAGCAGCGTAGTATCCATCGGGGATTTCTATGGCTACACCTTC.

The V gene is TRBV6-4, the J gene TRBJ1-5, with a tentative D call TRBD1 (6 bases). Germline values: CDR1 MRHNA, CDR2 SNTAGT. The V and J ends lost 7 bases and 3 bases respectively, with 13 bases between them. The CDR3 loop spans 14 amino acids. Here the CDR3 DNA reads TGTGCCAGCAACCGGGACACACACAATCAGCCCCAGCATTTT. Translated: CASNRDTHNQPQHF.

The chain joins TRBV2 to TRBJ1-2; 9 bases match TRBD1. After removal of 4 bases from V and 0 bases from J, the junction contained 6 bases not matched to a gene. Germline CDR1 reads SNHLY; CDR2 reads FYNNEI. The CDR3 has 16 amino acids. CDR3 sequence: CASSARDRDANYGYTF. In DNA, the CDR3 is TGTGCCAGCAGTGCCCGGGACAGGGACGCTAACTATGGCTACACCTTC. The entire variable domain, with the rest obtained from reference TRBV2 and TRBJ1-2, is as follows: EPEVTQTPSHQVTQMGQEVILRCVPISNHLYFYWYRQILGQKVEFLVSFYNNEISEKSEIFDDQFSVERPDGSNFTLKIRSTKLEDSAMYFCASSARDRDANYGYTFGSGTRLTVV.

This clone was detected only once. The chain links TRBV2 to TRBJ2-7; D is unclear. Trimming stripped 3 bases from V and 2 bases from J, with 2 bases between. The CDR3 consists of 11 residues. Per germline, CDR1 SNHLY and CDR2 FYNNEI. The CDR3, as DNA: TGTGCCAGCAGTGACCCCTACGAGCAGTACTTC. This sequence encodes CASSDPYEQYF.

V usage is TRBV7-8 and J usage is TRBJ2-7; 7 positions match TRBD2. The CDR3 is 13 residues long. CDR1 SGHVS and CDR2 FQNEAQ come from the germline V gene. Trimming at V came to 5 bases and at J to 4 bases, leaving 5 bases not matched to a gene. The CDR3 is CASSEGLSYEQYF. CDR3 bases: TGTGCCAGCAGCGAGGGACTATCATACGAGCAGTACTTC.

The CDR3 loop reads CASSYSEGRDTGELFF. As DNA, the CDR3 is TGTGCCAGCAGTTACTCGGAGGGCCGGGACACCGGGGAGCTGTTTTTT. The J gene is TRBJ2-2, the V gene TRBV6-5; D perhaps matches TRBD2 (6 bases). CDR3 length: 16 amino acids. Trimming pared 0 bases from V and 3 bases from J, leaving 11 bases between. Germline V gives CDR1 MNHEY, CDR2 SVGAGI.

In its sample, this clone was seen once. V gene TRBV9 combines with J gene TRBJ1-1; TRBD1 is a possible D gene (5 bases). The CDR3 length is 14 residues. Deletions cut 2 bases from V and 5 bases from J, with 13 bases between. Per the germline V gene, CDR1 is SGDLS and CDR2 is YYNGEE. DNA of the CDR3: TGTGCCAGCAGCGTCACAGACGGGGGGACTGAAGCTTTCTTT. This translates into CASSVTDGGTEAFF.